This TCR beta chain was sequenced during a study of beta chain features in type 1 diabetes. Isolated RNA was reverse transcribed in full, so expressed TCRB transcripts were sequenced. Mean read depth for naive, central memory and regulatory T cell samples was around 3.8 million reads. The table came from immunoSEQ multiplex PCR; TCRdb's copy has only in-frame clones and leaves some out. The sample carries roughly 150,000 clones, roughly 9% recorded once. This clone came up a few times. The antigen remains undetermined. From germline, CDR1 is SGDLS and CDR2 YYNGEE. There are 18 residues in the CDR3. Losses at the gene ends were 4 bases for V and 3 bases for J; bases not matched to a gene: 14. General observations from the study: At VDJ recombination sites, type 1 diabetes patients had fewer insertions and more deleted nucleotides. In every one of the four CD4+ subsets, TCRB CDR3s were moderately but significantly shorter in Type 1 diabetes patients.

The clonotype was recovered from a woman in her 30s with type 1 diabetes. The specimen sequenced was central memory CD4+ T cells from blood. This chain joins TRBV9 and TRBJ1-4; 8 bases line up with TRBD1. For the CDR3, the DNA is TGTGCCAGCAGCAGAGCCCCTGCGGACAGGGACTCTAATGAAAAACTGTTTTTT. Protein product: CASSRAPADRDSNEKLFF.